This TCR beta chain was captured by sequencing in a study of shared clonotypes between healthy human individuals. Regarding this clone: What it recognizes is unknown.

Only CD45RO-negative cells positively selected for CCR7 counted as naive CD8 cells, so terminally differentiated effector memory CD45RA+ cells were excluded. Measured with immunoSEQ multiplex PCR; TCRdb has only the in-frame clones, and not every one. The table shows 2 million or so clones, with roughly 95% occurring only once. Study-level points and caveats: Sorted-subset samples were not fully sequenced, rarefaction indicated.

The source is a man in his late teens or twenties in good health. Material for sequencing was naive CD8+ T cells sorted from blood.

The CDR3 DNA is TGTGCCAGCAGCGTAGATGGTAGGGGGCCCTCCTACGAGCAGTACTTC. It encodes CASSVDGRGPSYEQYF. The V and J genes are TRBV9 and TRBJ2-7, with 7 bases fitting TRBD1. V trimming: 0 bases; J trimming: 0 bases; junction bases outside the gene matches: 6. The germline V gene encodes CDR1 SGDLS and CDR2 YYNGEE. CDR3 size: 16 residues.